This is a list of T cell receptor beta chains from one sample in a study of shared clonotypes between healthy human individuals. The table came from immunoSEQ multiplex PCR; TCRdb's copy has only in-frame clones and leaves some out. The sample holds about 2.3 million clones, 80% to 95% seen once. Sample: naive CD4+ T cells from PBMCs. Receptors originate from a young man in good health. Some clones in this sample may be carry-over from other donors' samples. Both conserved end residues are part of each CDR3. The D gene is left open where the match is weak. The listing skips clone size in some rows; elsewhere it reads once, few, many or a size class.

v_call: TRBV5-1; j_call: TRBJ2-7; d_call: TRBD1; clone_size: NA; cdr3_length: 14; cdr3_aa: CASSPGQGAYEQYF; cdr3_nt: TGCGCCAGCAGCCCGGGACAGGGGGCATACGAGCAGTACTTC
v_call: TRBV6-5; j_call: TRBJ2-3; d_call: TRBD2; clone_size: NA; cdr3_length: 15; cdr3_aa: CASSYGGRATDTQYF; cdr3_nt: TGTGCCAGCAGTTACGGCGGGAGAGCGACAGATACGCAGTATTTT
v_call: TRBV30; j_call: TRBJ1-5; d_call: NA; clone_size: few; cdr3_length: 14; cdr3_aa: CAWSVLEANQPQHF; cdr3_nt: TGTGCCTGGAGTGTACTCGAAGCGAATCAGCCCCAGCATTTT
v_call: TRBV18; j_call: TRBJ2-3; d_call: TRBD2; clone_size: NA; cdr3_length: 17; cdr3_aa: CASSSGLAGTSTDTQYF; cdr3_nt: TGTGCCAGCTCATCGGGACTAGCGGGGACTAGCACAGATACGCAGTATTTT
v_call: TRBV5-1; j_call: TRBJ2-5; d_call: NA; clone_size: NA; cdr3_length: 13; cdr3_aa: CASTMGPQETQYF; cdr3_nt: TGCGCCAGCACCATGGGACCCCAAGAGACCCAGTACTTC
v_call: TRBV2; j_call: TRBJ1-1; d_call: NA; clone_size: NA; cdr3_length: 13; cdr3_aa: CASSEGVNTEAFF; cdr3_nt: TGTGCCAGCAGTGAGGGAGTGAACACTGAAGCTTTCTTT
v_call: TRBV11-2; j_call: TRBJ2-7; d_call: NA; clone_size: NA; cdr3_length: 14; cdr3_aa: CASSLGGRPYEQYF; cdr3_nt: TGTGCCAGCAGCTTAGGTGGCAGGCCCTACGAGCAGTACTTC
v_call: TRBV28; j_call: TRBJ2-1; d_call: TRBD1; clone_size: NA; cdr3_length: 15; cdr3_aa: CASILSPGQVNEQFF; cdr3_nt: TGTGCCAGCATTCTATCACCCGGACAGGTCAATGAGCAGTTCTTC
v_call: TRBV7-2; j_call: TRBJ1-1; d_call: NA; clone_size: NA; cdr3_length: 14; cdr3_aa: CASSFAVGNTEAFF; cdr3_nt: TGTGCCAGCAGCTTCGCAGTGGGAAACACTGAAGCTTTCTTT
v_call: TRBV14; j_call: TRBJ2-3; d_call: NA; clone_size: NA; cdr3_length: 13; cdr3_aa: CASSPSQRAPQYF; cdr3_nt: TGTGCCAGCAGCCCCTCCCAGCGGGCGCCCCAGTATTTT
v_call: TRBV4-1; j_call: TRBJ1-4; d_call: NA; clone_size: NA; cdr3_length: 17; cdr3_aa: CASSQDRRGTTNEKLFF; cdr3_nt: TGCGCCAGCAGCCAAGATCGAAGGGGGACAACTAATGAAAAACTGTTTTTT
v_call: TRBV6-5; j_call: TRBJ1-1; d_call: NA; clone_size: NA; cdr3_length: 13; cdr3_aa: CACRQTMNTEAFF; cdr3_nt: TGTGCCTGCCGACAGACCATGAACACTGAAGCTTTCTTT
v_call: TRBV9; j_call: TRBJ1-1; d_call: NA; clone_size: NA; cdr3_length: 13; cdr3_aa: CASSLARATEAFF; cdr3_nt: TGTGCCAGCAGCCTTGCCCGAGCAACTGAAGCTTTCTTT
v_call: TRBV4-2; j_call: TRBJ1-4; d_call: TRBD1; clone_size: NA; cdr3_length: 15; cdr3_aa: CASSQDRGKVEKLFF; cdr3_nt: TGTGCCAGCAGCCAGGACAGGGGGAAGGTTGAAAAACTGTTTTTT
v_call: TRBV11-3; j_call: TRBJ2-1; d_call: NA; clone_size: few; cdr3_length: 12; cdr3_aa: CASSLNLQEQFF; cdr3_nt: TGTGCCAGCAGCTTAAATCTCCAGGAGCAGTTCTTC
v_call: TRBV10-3; j_call: TRBJ2-2; d_call: TRBD2; clone_size: NA; cdr3_length: 17; cdr3_aa: CAISEPGLAVNTGELFF; cdr3_nt: TGTGCCATCAGTGAACCGGGACTAGCGGTGAACACCGGGGAGCTGTTTTTT
v_call: TRBV6-6; j_call: TRBJ2-1; d_call: NA; clone_size: NA; cdr3_length: 14; cdr3_aa: CASTGGSSYNEQFF; cdr3_nt: TGTGCCAGCACCGGGGGTTCCTCCTACAATGAGCAGTTCTTC
v_call: TRBV27; j_call: TRBJ1-1; d_call: NA; clone_size: NA; cdr3_length: 14; cdr3_aa: CASSLRGGGTEAFF; cdr3_nt: TGTGCCAGCAGTTTAAGGGGCGGGGGCACTGAAGCTTTCTTT
v_call: TRBV7-2; j_call: TRBJ1-5; d_call: NA; clone_size: NA; cdr3_length: 13; cdr3_aa: CASSLEEGSPQHF; cdr3_nt: TGTGCCAGCAGCTTAGAGGAGGGTTCGCCCCAGCATTTT
v_call: TRBV5-4; j_call: TRBJ2-7; d_call: TRBD1; clone_size: NA; cdr3_length: 15; cdr3_aa: CASSYGQGRGYEQYF; cdr3_nt: TGTGCCAGCAGCTACGGACAGGGGCGCGGCTACGAGCAGTACTTC
v_call: TRBV7-9; j_call: TRBJ2-5; d_call: NA; clone_size: NA; cdr3_length: 17; cdr3_aa: CASSLDGGRGYKETQYF; cdr3_nt: TGTGCCAGCAGCTTAGATGGCGGAAGAGGATACAAAGAGACCCAGTACTTC
v_call: TRBV7-9; j_call: TRBJ2-3; d_call: TRBD1; clone_size: NA; cdr3_length: 16; cdr3_aa: CASSFSTGQSTDTQYF; cdr3_nt: TGTGCCAGCAGCTTTTCGACAGGGCAAAGCACAGATACGCAGTATTTT